Presented here are 18 T cell receptor beta chains from one specimen sequenced in a study of cytomegalovirus exposure and HLA in healthy donors. Use of 60 Vbeta and 13 Jbeta primers characterized the PCR. Only in-frame clones appear in the TCRdb table, and some are missing; sequencing was by immunoSEQ multiplex PCR. The sample shows a few hundred thousand clones, about four fifths of them seen only once. Sequenced input: PBMCs. Every receptor here comes from a girl aged 2 to 10 in good health and CMV-seronegative.

This rearrangement joins TRBV28 to TRBJ2-7, with D perhaps matching TRBD2 (5 bases). Germline lookup yields CDR1 MDHEN and CDR2 SYDVKM. V was shortened by 2 bases and J by 5 bases, with 16 bases between the two germline ends. CDR3 length: 15 residues. The CDR3, as DNA: TGTGCCAGCAGTTTAAGCCTAGCCCGAGTGGACGAGCAGTACTTC. Translated: CASSLSLARVDEQYF.

The rearrangement links TRBV6-4 to TRBJ2-7; the D gene is possibly TRBD1 (6 bases). V lost 9 bases to trimming and J lost 3 bases, with 12 bases between them. CDR1 MRHNA and CDR2 SNTAGT come from the germline V gene. The CDR3 has 12 residues. The CDR3 reads CARGDNYYEQYF. The CDR3 coding sequence is TGTGCCAGGGGGGACAACTACTACGAGCAGTACTTC.

As for this clone: A read error may account for a junction end that differs from germline. The gene calls are TRBV7-9 and TRBJ1-2; 7 positions match TRBD1. The CDR3 loop spans 16 amino acids. Germline CDR1 and CDR2: SEHNR and FQNEAQ (reference sequence). The DNA of the CDR3 is TGTTCCAGCCGAAACATGATACAGGGGCTGATCTATGGCTACACCTTC. Protein sequence: CSSRNMIQGLIYGYTF.

The rearrangement joins TRBV19 to TRBJ2-3; possible D gene TRBD1, 5 bases. Germline V gene sequence: CDR1 LNHDA, CDR2 SQIVND (reference sequence). The CDR3 consists of 13 residues. Trimming shortened V by 4 bases and J by 6 bases, and 11 bases separated the two germline ends. CDR3 sequence reads: CASSRPPGDTQYF. The CDR3 nucleotides read TGTGCCAGTAGTAGGCCTCCAGGGGATACGCAGTATTTT.

The CDR3 is CASSPYRRTGDGYTF. The CDR3, as DNA: TGTGCCAGCAGCCCCTACAGAAGGACAGGGGATGGCTACACCTTC. The chain recombines TRBV11-2 with TRBJ1-2; TRBD1 matches at 9 bases. Trimming at V came to 5 bases and at J to 6 bases, leaving 10 bases not matched to a gene. Germline V gene sequence: CDR1 SGHAT, CDR2 FQNNGV. The CDR3 covers 15 residues. Using reference TRBV11-2 and TRBJ1-2 for the parts outside the CDR3, the full variable domain is EAGVAQSPRYKIIEKRQSVAFWCNPISGHATLYWYQQILGQGPKLLIQFQNNGVVDDSQLPKDRFSAERLKGVDSTLKIQPAKLEDSAVYLCASSPYRRTGDGYTFGSGTRLTVV.

This clone was observed a handful of times. The CDR3 coding sequence is TGTGCCAGCAGTGAAGAGGGGGGGTCGATAGCCAAAAACATTCAGTACTTC. Translated, it gives CASSEEGGSIAKNIQYF. J is TRBJ2-4 and V is TRBV2; D perhaps matches TRBD2 (7 bases). The CDR3 contains 17 residues. V lost 1 base and J 0 bases, leaving 13 bases between the germline ends. Looked up from germline, CDR1 is SNHLY and CDR2 is FYNNEI.

This clone was counted between two and nine times. V and J are TRBV6-1 and TRBJ2-5; unclear D gene. Germline CDR1 reads MNHNS; CDR2 reads SASEGT. V was clipped by 5 bases and J by 7 bases, with 14 bases between them. The CDR3 sequence is 13 residues long. CDR3 protein: CASSFSERRTQYF. The CDR3 DNA follows: TGTGCCAGCAGTTTTAGTGAGCGTAGGACCCAGTACTTC.

CDR3 region: CASSQIVAGHQETQYF. CDR3 nucleotides: TGCGCCAGCAGCCAGATAGTTGCGGGGCACCAAGAGACCCAGTACTTC. The V gene is TRBV4-1, the J gene TRBJ2-5; possible D gene TRBD2, 6 bases. Trimming removed 3 bases at V and 0 bases at J, with 14 bases between. The germline V gene encodes CDR1 MGHRA and CDR2 YSYEKL. The CDR3 is 16 amino acids.

The DNA for the CDR3 is TGTGCCAGCAGCTACCTATCGGGACAGGGTTACGGCTACACCTTC. It specifies CASSYLSGQGYGYTF. The V and J genes are TRBV7-2 and TRBJ1-2; 9 bases line up with TRBD1. The J segment lost 8 bases and the V segment lost 4 bases, leaving 11 bases of the junction unmatched. Per the germline V gene, CDR1 is SGHTA and CDR2 is FQGNSA. The CDR3 sequence is 15 residues long.

V is TRBV21-1 and J is TRBJ2-7; the DNA was not compared with TRBD2, the D call given in the table. TRBV21-1 is deemed a pseudogene. CDR3 length: 15 amino acids. The CDR3 sequence is CASRGTSGKSYEQYF. The CDR3 DNA sequence: TGTGCCAGCAGGGGGACTAGCGGAAAATCCTACGAGCAGTACTTC.

The chain is built from TRBV19 and TRBJ2-2; TRBD2 aligns across 10 bases. After removal of 5 bases from V and 3 bases from J, the junction contained 6 bases not matched to a gene. Germline V gene sequence: CDR1 LNHDA, CDR2 SQIVND (reference sequence). This CDR3 contains 16 residues. The CDR3 is CASSPRAGGYTGELFF. The CDR3 coding sequence is TGTGCCAGTAGTCCGAGAGCGGGAGGGTACACCGGGGAGCTGTTTTTT. Complete variable domain (other parts from reference TRBV19 and TRBJ2-2): DGGITQSPKYLFRKEGQNVTLSCEQNLNHDAMYWYRQDPGQGLRLIYYSQIVNDFQKGDIAEGYSVSREKKESFPLTVTSAQKNPTAFYLCASSPRAGGYTGELFFGEGSRLTVL.

CDR3 in amino acids: CASSLPGQNYEQYF. The CDR3 nucleotides are TGTGCCAGCTCCCTCCCGGGACAGAACTACGAGCAGTACTTC. The chain uses TRBV7-9 and TRBJ2-7, with TRBD1 matching over 7 bases. The CDR3 sequence is 14 residues long. With V trimmed by 8 bases and J by 3 bases, 10 bases remained unmatched. Per germline, CDR1 SEHNR and CDR2 FQNEAQ (reference sequence).

The chain links TRBV6-5 to TRBJ2-1; 8 nucleotides match TRBD2. The CDR3 runs 15 residues. The V gene end was trimmed by 6 bases and the J gene end by 5 bases; junction bases not matched to a gene: 9. Germline CDR1 is MNHEY and CDR2 is SVGAGI. The chain's CDR3 is CASRITSGGNNEQFF. Written as DNA, the CDR3 is TGTGCCAGCAGGATAACTAGCGGAGGGAACAATGAGCAGTTCTTC.

This rearrangement joins TRBV5-4 to TRBJ1-5; D is ambiguous. The CDR3 length is 15 residues. Germline CDR1 SGHNT, CDR2 YYREEE (reference sequence). V was cut by 5 bases and J by 9 bases, with 21 bases left in between. The CDR3 bases are TGTGCCAGCAGTTTGCACCCCGGGGAGGAAGCGCCCCAGCATTTT. Protein product: CASSLHPGEEAPQHF. The full variable domain, completed using reference TRBV5-4 and TRBJ1-5, is ETGVTQSPTHLIKTRGQQVTLRCSSQSGHNTVSWYQQALGQGPQFIFQYYREEENGRGNFPPRFSGLQFPNYSSELNVNALELDDSALYLCASSLHPGEEAPQHFGDGTRLSIL.

The rearrangement joins TRBV10-3 to TRBJ1-1, with a tentative D call TRBD1 (6 bases). CDR3 length equals 14 residues. The germline V gene has CDR1 ENHRY and CDR2 SYGVKD. Deletions cut 4 bases from V and 2 bases from J, with 11 bases between. The CDR3 loop is CAISVTGTNTEAFF. The CDR3 DNA sequence: TGTGCCATCAGTGTGACCGGGACAAACACTGAAGCTTTCTTT.

This rearrangement joins TRBV7-3 to TRBJ2-5; 7 nucleotides align to TRBD2. Germline CDR1 SGHTA, CDR2 FQGTGA. Trimming cost V 1 base and J 2 bases; bases outside gene matches: 7. This CDR3 is built from 16 residues. The CDR3 nucleotides read TGTGCCAGCAGCTTAATGGTCCAGCGGGGTCAAGAGACCCAGTACTTC. This sequence encodes CASSLMVQRGQETQYF.

V is TRBV19 and J is TRBJ2-2; 7 bases agree with TRBD1. The CDR3 is 15 residues long. Losses at the gene ends were 3 bases for V and 5 bases for J; bases not matched to a gene: 6. Germline lookup yields CDR1 LNHDA and CDR2 SQIVND (reference sequence). DNA of the CDR3: TGTGCCAGTAGTATCACAGGGGCGCGGACCGGGGAGCTGTTTTTT. It encodes CASSITGARTGELFF.

This chain joins TRBV4-1 and TRBJ2-3; possibly TRBD2 for D (6 bases). Trimming shortened V by 1 base and J by 2 bases, and 13 bases separated the two germline ends. The CDR3 has 16 amino acids. Per germline, CDR1 MGHRA and CDR2 YSYEKL. DNA for the CDR3: TGCGCCAGCAGCCAAGTTCTTGGGGGGACCACAGATACGCAGTATTTT. Residues: CASSQVLGGTTDTQYF.